These 5 T cell receptor beta chains originate from one sample sequenced in a study of patients and donors after allogeneic stem cell transplantation (dated by TCRdb to the early 2020s). Libraries were made using RT-PCR. Data came from a NextSeq 550. TCRdb ran its own pipeline on the public reads, namely fastp trimming at Q25 and MiXCR clone calling, and kept in-frame beta chains. Identical CDR3 protein sequences are pooled into one entry, listed with their most common genes and DNA. This sample is represented by some 21,000 distinct CDR3 sequences; around 30% of them were singletons. The ten largest clones take up around half of the sample. Sequencing input: blood, either unsorted or a sorted T cell fraction (not recorded which). The source is a human donor who was either an allogeneic HSCT recipient or a stem cell or donor lymphocyte infusion donor (not recorded which). It is not recorded whose cells these are; they may come from a transplant donor.

CDR3 residues: CASSQAGVAETQYF. In DNA, the CDR3 is TGCGCCAGCAGCCAAGCGGGGGTAGCAGAGACCCAGTACTTC. The chain is built from TRBV4-3 and TRBJ2-5; D might be TRBD2 (6 bases). V lost 1 base and J lost 4, with 10 bases in between. The CDR3 loop spans 14 amino acids. Germline CDR1 reads LGHNA; CDR2 reads YSLEER.

This clonotype has a handful of counts. This sequence joins TRBV28 and TRBJ1-1; D is uncertain. CDR1 is MDHEN and CDR2 is SYDVKM in the germline V gene. V was trimmed by 6 bases and J by 0 bases, leaving 23 bases between them. There are 18 residues in the CDR3. The CDR3 reads CASSTPAHSLRMNTEAFF. The DNA for the CDR3 is TGTGCCAGCAGCACCCCAGCTCACTCCCTGAGAATGAACACTGAAGCTTTCTTT.

This clonotype was seen a few times. V gene TRBV10-3 combines with J gene TRBJ2-7; D is uncertain. Germline values: CDR1 ENHRY, CDR2 SYGVKD. The CDR3 is made up of 13 amino acids. Deletions cut 4 bases from V and 2 bases from J, with 9 bases between. The CDR3 region is CAISGARTYEQYV. In DNA, the CDR3 is TGTGCCATCAGTGGGGCGAGGACCTACGAGCAGTACGTC.

This clonotype was counted only a few times. The chain couples TRBV4-3 to TRBJ1-1; D ambiguous. Germline V CDR1 and CDR2: LGHNA, YSLEER. Trimming left V 3 bases short and J 1 base short, with 6 bases between. The CDR3 totals 13 residues. The CDR3 loop is CASSQLGNTEAFF. The CDR3 nucleotides are TGCGCCAGCAGCCAGCTAGGGAACACTGAAGCTTTCTTT.

V is TRBV12-3 or TRBV12-4 and J is TRBJ1-6, with 7 bases lining up with TRBD1. The V and J ends lost 6 bases and 6 bases, in that order; junction bases with no gene match: 8. The CDR3 covers 15 residues. Here the CDR3 reads CASSPRGPGNSPLHF. The DNA of the CDR3 is TGTGCCAGCAGCCCGAGGGGGCCAGGTAATTCACCCCTCCACTTT.